These 4 T cell receptor beta chains came from one sample sequenced in a study of somatic mutations in cytotoxic T cells in rheumatoid arthritis (dated by TCRdb to about 2017). Library creation used the immunoSEQ multiplex PCR assay. The immuneACCESS repertoire file appears here via TCRdb, limited to in-frame rearrangements. These files lack a portion of the clones; in checked studies, under half of the deficit traces to unresolved V genes, and the cause of the others is not known. Present in this sample are about 15,000 clones, 85% to 95% of which were seen just once. In total, the top ten clones hold more than 15% of the sample. Sequencing was done on a sample of CD4+ T cells sorted from blood. These receptors were taken from an older man with rheumatoid arthritis.

The V call is TRBV28, the J call TRBJ2-3; D is uncertain. CDR1 is MDHEN, CDR2 SYDVKM, per germline. The ends were cut back, 5 bases at V and 4 bases at J, with 13 bases in the middle. The CDR3 contains 14 residues. CDR3 nucleotide sequence: TGTGCCAGCAGTGCTGCGCACTCTTCAGATACGCAGTATTTT. The encoded protein is CASSAAHSSDTQYF.

The CDR3 sequence is CASSIQSYGYTF. The CDR3 bases are TGTGCCAGTAGTATACAGTCCTATGGCTACACCTTC. V gene TRBV19 combines with J gene TRBJ1-2; D is undetermined. The CDR3 totals 12 residues. Trimming shortened V by 2 bases and J by 4 bases, and 5 bases separated the two germline ends. From germline, CDR1 is LNHDA and CDR2 SQIVND (reference sequence).

This clone was picked up one time. The gene calls are TRBV28 and TRBJ2-7, with D maybe TRBD2 (5 bases). The V end was cut by 2 bases, the J end by 4 bases, with 6 bases between. The germline V gene has CDR1 MDHEN and CDR2 SYDVKM. The CDR3 covers 12 residues. CDR3 coding DNA: TGTGCCAGCAGTTTAGGGGAGTACGAGCAGTACTTC. Protein: CASSLGEYEQYF.

The rearrangement links TRBV19 to TRBJ2-7, with 8 bases lining up with TRBD1. The CDR3 runs 16 residues. Germline V gives CDR1 LNHDA, CDR2 SQIVND (reference sequence). V shed 5 bases and J 7 bases; nucleotides not matched to a gene: 16. CDR3 in DNA: TGTGCCAGTAGTGTGGCTTCGACAGGGGTAAGCAATGAGCAGTACTTC. Its translation is CASSVASTGVSNEQYF.